This T cell receptor (beta chain) was documented in a study of blood T cells in healthy people across ages. With a J-beta primer mix and a sample-barcoded 5' primer, a second PCR ran 7 to 11 cycles. Sequencing of every sample gave 3 million or more CDR3-containing paired-end reads. TCRdb passed the 5' RACE reads through MiXCR, listing each CDR3 protein once. The top ten hold over 20% of the sample, which has around 940,000 distinct CDR3 sequences, roughly 51% seen once. This CDR3 comprises 19 residues. V trimming: 1 base; J trimming: 1 base; junction bases outside the gene matches: 6. Looked up from germline, CDR1 is SGHTA and CDR2 is FQGNSA. Every sample yielded at least 6.5 million isolated PBMCs.

The sequence derives from a woman aged 55-69 years in good health. Sequencing was performed on blood. The V and J genes are TRBV7-2 and TRBJ2-6; 11 bases map to TRBD1. The CDR3 loop reads CASSLVGQGAFSGANVLTF. In nucleotides, the CDR3 is TGTGCCAGCAGCTTAGTTGGACAGGGGGCCTTTTCTGGGGCCAACGTCCTGACTTTC.